The 24 T cell receptor beta chains below come from one sample, sequenced in a study of Graves' ophthalmopathy and Graves' hyperthyroidism. For repertoire sequencing, the TCR beta CDR3 regions were amplified from RNA transcripts. The workflow started with a first-round RT-PCR run with HTBI primers and then moved on to a second-round multiplex PCR. TCRdb re-called the multiplex PCR reads with MiXCR, one entry per CDR3 protein. The repertoire holds roughly 700,000 distinct CDR3 sequences, with 40% as singletons. Specimen: peripheral blood. The receptors originated from an adult man with Graves' ophthalmopathy.

Concerning this clonotype itself: Just one base apart from a much larger clone, this may be a read error. The gene calls are TRBV25-1 and TRBJ2-2; 7 nucleotides line up with TRBD1. CDR1 is MGHDK, CDR2 SYGVNS, per germline. After removal of 6 bases from V and 4 bases from J, the junction contained 20 bases not matched to a gene. This CDR3 region has 19 residues. The CDR3 bases are TGTGCCAGCAGCCCAAGCGAGGAGACAGGGACCCCGGTCACCGGGGAGCTGTTTTTT. This gives the protein CASSPSEETGTPVTGELFF.

J is TRBJ2-5 and V is TRBV6-1; D unresolved. This CDR3 region has 14 residues. Per germline, CDR1 MNHNS and CDR2 SASEGT. V was pared by 0 bases and J by 5 bases, with 10 bases between. The CDR3 reads CASSEAYSWETQYF. CDR3 in DNA: TGTGCCAGCAGTGAAGCCTACAGTTGGGAGACCCAGTACTTC.

The chain combines TRBV6-6 with TRBJ2-7; TRBD2 agrees at 12 bases. Germline CDR1 is MNHNY and CDR2 is SVGAGI (reference sequence). The CDR3 spans 18 residues. The ends lost 0 bases at V and 4 bases at J; junction bases unmatched: 10. The CDR3 region is CASSYSKGRLAGEYEQYF. The DNA of the CDR3 is TGTGCCAGCAGTTACTCGAAAGGGAGACTAGCGGGAGAGTACGAGCAGTACTTC.

At least ten counts were recorded for this clonotype. The junction does not match germline at one end; this may be a read error. The genes are TRBV29-1 and TRBJ2-7; D remains unclear. This CDR3 has 13 residues. Germline CDR1 is SQVTM and CDR2 is ANQGSEA. The CDR3 DNA reads as TGCAGCGTATTAGTAGGTCTCCTTTCCGAGCAGTGCTTC. It is translated as CSVLVGLLSEQCF.

Note on this clonotype: Sequence at one end of the junction differs from germline and may be a read error. The chain is built from TRBV10-3 and TRBJ1-6, with unresolved D. CDR1 ENHRY and CDR2 SYGVKD come from the germline V gene. This CDR3 has 8 residues. In DNA, the CDR3 is TGTGCCATCAGTGATCCTCTGTGG. As protein: CAISDPLW.

This clonotype was found a few times. The chain carries TRBV7-9 and TRBJ1-1; the D gene is possibly TRBD1 (5 bases). The CDR3 runs 17 residues. V lost 4 bases and J lost 11, with 29 bases in between. CDR1 and CDR2 (germline): SEHNR, FQNEAQ (reference sequence). CDR3 protein: CASSSPPRGVLPSVAFF. CDR3 DNA: TGTGCCAGCAGCTCTCCTCCCAGAGGGGTTCTCCCGTCGGTTGCTTTCTTT.

This sequence joins TRBV9 and TRBJ2-2; D is possibly TRBD2 (5 bases). Germline V gene lookup returns CDR1 SGDLS and CDR2 YYNGEE. V was clipped by 1 base and J by 5 bases, with 12 bases between them. The CDR3 covers 15 residues. The CDR3 DNA sequence: TGTGCCAGCAGCGTAACGGGAATGAAAACCGGGGAGCTGTTTTTT. Protein: CASSVTGMKTGELFF.

The rearrangement joins TRBV29-1 to TRBJ1-4, with TRBD1 matching 8 bases. The V gene end was trimmed by 5 bases and the J gene end by 10 bases; junction bases not matched to a gene: 9. The CDR3 runs to 13 residues. Germline CDR1 reads SQVTM; CDR2 reads ANQGSEA. The CDR3 here is CSVLTGGKVKLFF. The CDR3 nucleotides read TGCAGCGTTTTAACAGGGGGGAAGGTAAAACTGTTTTTT.

This clonotype was seen at least ten times. The V and J genes are TRBV7-7 and TRBJ1-1; D unresolved. Germline V CDR1 and CDR2: SSHAT, FNYEAQ (reference sequence). The CDR3 contains 8 residues. CDR3 coding DNA: TGTGCTCAGAAAAGGGCTTTCTTT. Protein: CAQKRAFF.

The chain links TRBV20-1 to TRBJ2-7, with TRBD2 matching over 12 bases. The V gene end was trimmed by 3 bases and the J gene end by 4 bases; junction bases not matched to a gene: 10. This CDR3 is 16 amino acids long. Germline V gives CDR1 DFQATT, CDR2 SNEGSKA (reference sequence). The chain's CDR3 is CSASYTGLAGHYEQYF. Here the CDR3 DNA reads TGCAGTGCTAGCTACACCGGACTAGCGGGACATTACGAGCAGTACTTC.

This clonotype was counted ten times or more. The chain recombines TRBV19 with TRBJ1-6; D is perhaps TRBD1 (5 bases). The CDR3 length is 13 residues. V was pared by 3 bases and J by 7 bases, with 7 bases between. Germline values: CDR1 LNHDA, CDR2 SQIVND (reference sequence). The CDR3 protein is CASSMGLNSPLHF. CDR3 DNA sequence: TGTGCCAGTAGTATGGGACTAAATTCACCCCTCCACTTT. The full variable domain, completed using reference TRBV19 and TRBJ1-6, is DGGITQSPKYLFRKEGQNVTLSCEQNLNHDAMYWYRQDPGQGLRLIYYSQIVNDFQKGDIAEGYSVSREKKESFPLTVTSAQKNPTAFYLCASSMGLNSPLHFGNGTRLTVT.

This clonotype was found a few times. J is TRBJ1-3 and V is TRBV7-9; D remains unclear. CDR3 size: 18 residues. The V gene lost 5 bases and the J gene lost 2 bases, with 22 bases spanning the gap. CDR1 is SEHNR, CDR2 FQNEAQ, per germline (reference sequence). The CDR3 here is CASSQDRAGSKTGNTIYF. DNA of the CDR3: TGTGCCAGCAGCCAAGATAGGGCAGGATCCAAGACTGGAAACACCATATATTTT.

Comment on this clonotype: At one boundary the junction diverges from the germline segment, which might be a read error. The rearrangement links TRBV29-1 to TRBJ2-7; a weak D match, TRBD1 (5 bases). The CDR3 length is 14 residues. Looked up from germline, CDR1 is SQVTM and CDR2 is ANQGSEA. The CDR3 nucleotides read TGCAGCGTTGAAGAAACAGGTCCATACTACGGGCAGTACTTC. Its translation is CSVEETGPYYGQYF.

This clonotype was seen a few times. The chain employs TRBV20-1 and TRBJ1-3; D remains ambiguous. The germline V gene has CDR1 DFQATT and CDR2 SNEGSKA (reference sequence). Trimming stripped 1 base from V and 5 bases from J, with 9 bases between. There are 13 residues in the CDR3. CDR3 protein: CSARVGHRNTIYF. CDR3 sequence (DNA): TGCAGTGCTAGAGTGGGCCATAGAAACACCATATATTTT.

This rearrangement joins TRBV12-3 or TRBV12-4 to TRBJ1-1; D gene unclear. With 5 bases removed from V and 0 bases from J, the gap between germline ends came to 13 bases. This CDR3 comprises 15 residues. For the CDR3, the DNA is TGTGCCAGCAGTCACCGAGCGGAGATGAACACTGAAGCTTTCTTT. It specifies CASSHRAEMNTEAFF.

With respect to this clonotype: This may stem from a read error, because a much larger clone lies one nucleotide away. The J gene is TRBJ2-1, the V gene TRBV9, with a tentative D call TRBD1 (5 bases). Per the germline V gene, CDR1 is SGDLS and CDR2 is YYNGEE. The length of the CDR3 is 14 residues. The CDR3 DNA sequence: TGTGCCAGCAGCGTAGGGACATCCTACAATGGGCAGTTCTTC. This translates into CASSVGTSYNGQFF.

On this clonotype itself: One end of the junction varies from germline; a read error may be responsible. The V and J genes are TRBV7-2 and TRBJ2-7, with D perhaps matching TRBD1 (6 bases). The germline CDR1 and CDR2 sequences are SGHTA and FQGNSA. The CDR3 sequence is 14 residues long. CDR3 in DNA: TGCGCCAGCAGCCAGGACCAAACAGGGAACGAGCAGTACTTC. This translates into CASSQDQTGNEQYF.

A few counts support this clonotype. The chain employs TRBV14 and TRBJ2-7; D call uncertain. Germline CDR1 SGHDN, CDR2 FVKESK. V gave up 0 bases and J gave up 2 bases, with 8 bases separating them. The CDR3 is 14 amino acids. CDR3 residues: CASSQEFPAYEQYF. In nucleotides, the CDR3 is TGTGCCAGCAGCCAAGAATTTCCGGCCTACGAGCAGTACTTC.

The V gene is TRBV2, the J gene TRBJ1-3; no reliable D call. Trimming removed 5 bases from V and 1 base from J, with 18 bases in between. Germline values: CDR1 SNHLY, CDR2 FYNNEI. The length of the CDR3 is 17 residues. CDR3 region: CASSYPMSRVSGNTIYF. For the CDR3, the DNA is TGTGCCAGCAGTTACCCGATGTCCCGGGTATCTGGAAACACCATATATTTT. Full variable domain (outside the CDR3, taken from reference TRBV2 and TRBJ1-3): EPEVTQTPSHQVTQMGQEVILRCVPISNHLYFYWYRQILGQKVEFLVSFYNNEISEKSEIFDDQFSVERPDGSNFTLKIRSTKLEDSAMYFCASSYPMSRVSGNTIYFGEGSWLTVV.

The chain recombines TRBV4-1 with TRBJ1-5; 7 nucleotides align to TRBD1. In germline, CDR1 is MGHRA, CDR2 YSYEKL. This CDR3 contains 15 residues. Trimming cost V 6 bases and J 6 bases; bases outside gene matches: 11. The CDR3: CASSFRTGSGQPQHF. In nucleotides, the CDR3 is TGCGCCAGCAGTTTTCGGACAGGCTCGGGTCAGCCCCAGCATTTT.

This clonotype occurred a few times. The V gene is TRBV7-9, the J gene TRBJ1-3, with TRBD1 matching over 8 bases. This CDR3 region has 15 residues. The germline gives CDR1 SEHNR, CDR2 FQNEAQ (reference sequence). Trimming took 4 bases from V and 4 from J; bases not matched to a gene: 6. The CDR3 DNA reads as TGTGCCAGCAGCTCACTAGGACAGGGCGGAAACACCATATATTTT. Protein sequence: CASSSLGQGGNTIYF.

The sample holds one count of this clonotype. A much larger clone differs from this one at a single base, so this may be a read error. The rearrangement links TRBV19 to TRBJ2-6; 7 bases align to TRBD1. J was trimmed by 3 bases and V by 3 bases; bases with no gene match: 8. CDR3 length: 17 residues. Germline CDR1 reads LNHDA; CDR2 reads SQIVND (reference sequence). The CDR3 region is CASSIGTVRVGANVLTF. The CDR3 DNA is TGTGCCAGTAGTATCGGGACAGTGAGGGTTGGGGCCAACGTCCTGACTTTC.

V is TRBV19 and J is TRBJ1-2, with 9 bases fitting TRBD1. Trimming removed 4 bases from V and 4 bases from J; junction bases left unmatched: 7. CDR3 length equals 15 residues. Germline loops: CDR1 LNHDA, CDR2 SQIVND (reference sequence). The CDR3 region has the DNA TGTGCCAGTAGTAGGGCCACAGGGGGCGCCTATGGCTACACCTTC. This encodes CASSRATGGAYGYTF.

The genes are TRBV9 and TRBJ1-1, with D unclear. CDR3 length: 15 amino acids. The ends were cut back, 4 bases at V and 3 bases at J, with 16 bases in the middle. Germline values: CDR1 SGDLS, CDR2 YYNGEE. The CDR3 DNA reads TGTGCCAGCAGCCCCGACCTGAAAATAGACACTGAAGCTTTCTTT. Protein: CASSPDLKIDTEAFF.